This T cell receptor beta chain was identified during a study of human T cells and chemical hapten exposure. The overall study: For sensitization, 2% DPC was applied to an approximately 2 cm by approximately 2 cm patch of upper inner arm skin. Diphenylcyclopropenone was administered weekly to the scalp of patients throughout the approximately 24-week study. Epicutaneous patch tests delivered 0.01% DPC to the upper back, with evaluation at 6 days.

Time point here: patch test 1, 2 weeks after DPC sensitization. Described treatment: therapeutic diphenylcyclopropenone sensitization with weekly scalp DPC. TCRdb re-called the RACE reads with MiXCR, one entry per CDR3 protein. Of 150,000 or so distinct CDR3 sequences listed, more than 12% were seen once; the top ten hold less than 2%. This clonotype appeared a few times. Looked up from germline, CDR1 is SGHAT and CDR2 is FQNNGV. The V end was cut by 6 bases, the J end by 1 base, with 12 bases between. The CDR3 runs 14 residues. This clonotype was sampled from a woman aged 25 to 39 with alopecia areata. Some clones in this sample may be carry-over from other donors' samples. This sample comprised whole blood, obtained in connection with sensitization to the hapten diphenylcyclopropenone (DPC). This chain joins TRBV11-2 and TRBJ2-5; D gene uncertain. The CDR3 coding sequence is TGTGCCAGCAGGTCTTTCGTGGTCCAAGAGACCCAGTACTTC. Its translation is CASRSFVVQETQYF.